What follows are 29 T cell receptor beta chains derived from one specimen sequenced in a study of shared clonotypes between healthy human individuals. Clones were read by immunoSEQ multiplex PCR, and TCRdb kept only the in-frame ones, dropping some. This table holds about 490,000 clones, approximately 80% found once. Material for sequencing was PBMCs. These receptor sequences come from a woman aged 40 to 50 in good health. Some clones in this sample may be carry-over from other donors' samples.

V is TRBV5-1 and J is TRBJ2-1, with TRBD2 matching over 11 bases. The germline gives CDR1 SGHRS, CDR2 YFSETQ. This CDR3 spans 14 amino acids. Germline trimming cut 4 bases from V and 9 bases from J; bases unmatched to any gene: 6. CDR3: CASSVLAGEGEQFF. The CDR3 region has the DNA TGCGCCAGCAGCGTACTAGCGGGAGAAGGTGAGCAGTTCTTC.

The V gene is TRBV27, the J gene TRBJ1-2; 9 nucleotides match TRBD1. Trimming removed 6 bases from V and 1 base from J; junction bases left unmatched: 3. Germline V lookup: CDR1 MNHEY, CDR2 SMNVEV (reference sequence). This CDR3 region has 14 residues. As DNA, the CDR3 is TGTGCCAGCAGGGGACAGGGTATTAACTATGGCTACACCTTC. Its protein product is CASRGQGINYGYTF.

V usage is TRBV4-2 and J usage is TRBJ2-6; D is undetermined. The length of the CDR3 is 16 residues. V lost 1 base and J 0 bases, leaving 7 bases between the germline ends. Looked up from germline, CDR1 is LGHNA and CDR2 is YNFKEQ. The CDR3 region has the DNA TGTGCCAGCAGCCAAGTAGGTGACTCTGGGGCCAACGTCCTGACTTTC. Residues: CASSQVGDSGANVLTF.

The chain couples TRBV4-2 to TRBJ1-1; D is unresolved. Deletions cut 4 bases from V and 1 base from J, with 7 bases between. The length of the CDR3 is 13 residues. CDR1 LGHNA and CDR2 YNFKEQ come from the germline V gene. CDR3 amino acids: CASSLGPNTEAFF. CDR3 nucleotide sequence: TGTGCCAGCAGCCTAGGACCGAACACTGAAGCTTTCTTT.

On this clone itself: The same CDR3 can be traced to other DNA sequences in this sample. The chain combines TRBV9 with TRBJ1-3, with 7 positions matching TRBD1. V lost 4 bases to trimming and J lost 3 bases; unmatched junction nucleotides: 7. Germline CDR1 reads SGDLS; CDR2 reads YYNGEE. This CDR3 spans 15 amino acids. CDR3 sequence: CASSPSGGGGNTIYF. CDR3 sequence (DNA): TGTGCCAGCAGCCCCTCAGGGGGAGGTGGAAACACCATATATTTT.

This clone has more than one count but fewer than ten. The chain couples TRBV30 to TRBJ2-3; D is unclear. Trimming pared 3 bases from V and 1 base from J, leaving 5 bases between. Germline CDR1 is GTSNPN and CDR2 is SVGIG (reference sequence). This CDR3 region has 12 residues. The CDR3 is CAWRDRTDTQYF. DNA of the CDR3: TGTGCCTGGAGGGACCGCACAGATACGCAGTATTTT. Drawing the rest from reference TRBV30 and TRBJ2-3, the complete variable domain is SQTIHQWPATLVQPVGSPLSLECTVEGTSNPNLYWYRQAAGRGLQLLFYSVGIGQISSEVPQNLSASRPQDRQFILSSKKLLLSDSGFYLCAWRDRTDTQYFGPGTRLTVL.

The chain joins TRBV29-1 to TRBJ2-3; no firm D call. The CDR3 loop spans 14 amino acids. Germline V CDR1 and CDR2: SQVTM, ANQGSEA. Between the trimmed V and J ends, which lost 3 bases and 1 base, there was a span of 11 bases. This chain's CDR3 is CSVEPRVGTDTQYF. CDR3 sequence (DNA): TGCAGCGTTGAGCCTAGAGTCGGCACAGATACGCAGTATTTT.

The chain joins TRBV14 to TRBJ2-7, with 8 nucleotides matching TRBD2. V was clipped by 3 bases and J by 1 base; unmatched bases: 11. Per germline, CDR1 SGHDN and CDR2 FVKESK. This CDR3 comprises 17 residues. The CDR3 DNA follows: TGTGCCAGCAGCCATACGCCCGGACTAGCACAATCCTACGAGCAGTACTTC. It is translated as CASSHTPGLAQSYEQYF.

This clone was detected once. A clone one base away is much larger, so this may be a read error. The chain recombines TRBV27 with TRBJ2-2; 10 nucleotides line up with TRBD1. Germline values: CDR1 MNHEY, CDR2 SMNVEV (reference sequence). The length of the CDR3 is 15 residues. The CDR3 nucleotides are TGTGCCGGCAGGGGACAGGGGATGTGGTCCGGGGAGCTGTTTTTT. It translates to CAGRGQGMWSGELFF.

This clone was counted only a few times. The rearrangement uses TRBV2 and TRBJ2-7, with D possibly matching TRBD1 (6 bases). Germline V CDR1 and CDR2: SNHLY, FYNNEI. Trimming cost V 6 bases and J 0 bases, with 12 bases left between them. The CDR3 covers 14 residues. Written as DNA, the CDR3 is TGTGCCAGCAGCCCGGACAGAGCCTCCTACGAGCAGTACTTC. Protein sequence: CASSPDRASYEQYF.

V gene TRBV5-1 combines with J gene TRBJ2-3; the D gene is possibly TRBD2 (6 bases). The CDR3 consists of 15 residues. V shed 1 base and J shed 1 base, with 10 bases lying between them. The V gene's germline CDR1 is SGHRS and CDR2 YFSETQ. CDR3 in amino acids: CASSLRIAGTDTQYF. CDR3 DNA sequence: TGCGCCAGCAGCTTGCGGATAGCGGGCACAGATACGCAGTATTTT.

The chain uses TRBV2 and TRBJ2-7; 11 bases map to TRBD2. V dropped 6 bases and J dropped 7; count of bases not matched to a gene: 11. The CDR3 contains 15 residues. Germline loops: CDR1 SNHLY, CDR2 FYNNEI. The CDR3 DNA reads TGTGCCAGCAGACCCCTAGCGGGAGGAGGTGGGGAGCAGTACTTC. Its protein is CASRPLAGGGGEQYF.

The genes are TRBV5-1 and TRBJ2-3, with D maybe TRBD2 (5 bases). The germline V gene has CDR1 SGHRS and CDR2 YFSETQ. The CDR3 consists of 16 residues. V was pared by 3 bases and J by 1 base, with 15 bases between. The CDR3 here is CASSWQGRVGTDTQYF. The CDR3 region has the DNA TGCGCCAGCAGCTGGCAAGGGAGAGTGGGCACAGATACGCAGTATTTT.

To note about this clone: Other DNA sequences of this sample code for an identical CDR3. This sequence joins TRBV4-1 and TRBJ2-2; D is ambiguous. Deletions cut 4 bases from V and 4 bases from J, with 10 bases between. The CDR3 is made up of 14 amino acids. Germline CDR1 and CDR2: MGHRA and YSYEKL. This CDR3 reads CASSPYRRTGELFF. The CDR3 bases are TGCGCCAGCAGCCCATACCGCCGCACCGGGGAGCTGTTTTTT.

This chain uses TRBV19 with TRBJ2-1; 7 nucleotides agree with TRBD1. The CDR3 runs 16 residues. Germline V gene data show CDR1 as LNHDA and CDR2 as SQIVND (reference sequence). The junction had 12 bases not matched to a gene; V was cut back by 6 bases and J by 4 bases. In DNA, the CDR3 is TGTGCCAGTAGCAACGGTAGACAGGGTGCTTACAATGAGCAGTTCTTC. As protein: CASSNGRQGAYNEQFF.

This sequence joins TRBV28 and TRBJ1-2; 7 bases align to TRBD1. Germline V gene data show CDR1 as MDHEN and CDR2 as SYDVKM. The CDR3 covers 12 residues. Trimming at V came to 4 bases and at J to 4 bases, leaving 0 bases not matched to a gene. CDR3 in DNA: TGTGCCAGCAGTTACAGGGGCTATGGCTACACCTTC. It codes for CASSYRGYGYTF.

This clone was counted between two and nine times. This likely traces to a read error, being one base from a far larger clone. This CDR3 is CASSLWGTSNTEAFF. CDR3 DNA: TGTGCCAGTTCCCTTTGGGGGACATCGAACACTGAAGCTTTCTTT. The chain uses TRBV19 and TRBJ1-1, with a possible D match to TRBD1 (6 bases). The CDR3 sequence is 15 residues long. V gave up 8 bases and J gave up 1 base, with 17 bases separating them. Germline CDR1 is LNHDA and CDR2 is SQIVND (reference sequence).

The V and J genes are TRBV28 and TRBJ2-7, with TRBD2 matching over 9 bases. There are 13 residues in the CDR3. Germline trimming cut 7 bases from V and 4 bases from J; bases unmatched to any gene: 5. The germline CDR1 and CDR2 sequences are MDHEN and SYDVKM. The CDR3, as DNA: TGTGCCAGCAATGACCTAGCGGGATACGAGCAGTACTTC. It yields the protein CASNDLAGYEQYF.

The CDR3 sequence: CASSLEVNTEAFF. CDR3 sequence (DNA): TGTGCCAGCAGCTTAGAGGTTAACACTGAAGCTTTCTTT. The rearrangement uses TRBV11-2 and TRBJ1-1; D not resolved. Germline CDR1 reads SGHAT; CDR2 reads FQNNGV. Trimming removed 0 bases from V and 2 bases from J, with 4 bases in between. The CDR3 is made up of 13 amino acids.

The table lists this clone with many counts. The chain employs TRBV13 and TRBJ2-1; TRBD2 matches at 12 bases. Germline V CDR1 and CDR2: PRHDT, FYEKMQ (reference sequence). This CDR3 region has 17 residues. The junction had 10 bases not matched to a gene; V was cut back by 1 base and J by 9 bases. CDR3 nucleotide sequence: TGTGCCAGCAGCTTAGAGGTGCTAGCGGGAGGGTCGAGTGAGCAGTTCTTC. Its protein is CASSLEVLAGGSSEQFF.

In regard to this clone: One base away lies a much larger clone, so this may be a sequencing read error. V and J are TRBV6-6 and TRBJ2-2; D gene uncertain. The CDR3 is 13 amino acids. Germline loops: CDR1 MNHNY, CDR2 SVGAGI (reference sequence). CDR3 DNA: TGTGCCAGCAGTGACTCGGACACCGGGGAGCTGTTTTTT. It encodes CASSDSDTGELFF.

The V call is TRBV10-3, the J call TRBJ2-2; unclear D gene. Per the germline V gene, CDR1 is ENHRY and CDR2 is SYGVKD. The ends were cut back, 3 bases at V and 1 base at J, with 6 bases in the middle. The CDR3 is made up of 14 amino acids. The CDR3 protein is CAISELRNTGELFF. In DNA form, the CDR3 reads TGTGCCATCAGTGAACTCAGGAACACCGGGGAGCTGTTTTTT.

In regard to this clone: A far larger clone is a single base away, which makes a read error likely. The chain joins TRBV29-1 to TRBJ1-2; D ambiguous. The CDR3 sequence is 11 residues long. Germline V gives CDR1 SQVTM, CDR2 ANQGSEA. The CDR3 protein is CSESSNYGHTF. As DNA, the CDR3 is TGCAGCGAGTCCTCAAACTATGGCCACACCTTC. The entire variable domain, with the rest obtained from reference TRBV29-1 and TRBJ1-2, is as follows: SAVISQKPSRDICQRGTSLTIQCQVDSQVTMMFWYRQQPGQSLTLIATANQGSEATYESGFVIDKFPISRPNLTFSTLTVSNMSPEDSSIYLCSESSNYGHTFGSGTRLTVV.

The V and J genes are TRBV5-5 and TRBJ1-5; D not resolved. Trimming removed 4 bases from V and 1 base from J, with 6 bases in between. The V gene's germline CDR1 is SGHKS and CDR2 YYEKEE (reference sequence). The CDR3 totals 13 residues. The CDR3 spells CASSDASNQPQHF. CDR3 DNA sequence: TGTGCCAGCAGCGACGCAAGCAATCAGCCCCAGCATTTT.

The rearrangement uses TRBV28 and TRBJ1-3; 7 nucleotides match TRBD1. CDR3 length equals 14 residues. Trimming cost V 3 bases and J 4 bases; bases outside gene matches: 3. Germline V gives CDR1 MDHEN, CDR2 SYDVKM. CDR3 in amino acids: CASSFSTGGNTIYF. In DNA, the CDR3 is TGTGCCAGCAGTTTCTCGACAGGGGGAAACACCATATATTTT.

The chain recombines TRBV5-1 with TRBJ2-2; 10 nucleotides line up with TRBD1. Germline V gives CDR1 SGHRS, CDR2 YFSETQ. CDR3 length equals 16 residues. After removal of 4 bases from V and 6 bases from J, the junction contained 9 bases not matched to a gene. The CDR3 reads CASSGTGTGDPGELFF. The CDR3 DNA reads TGCGCCAGCAGCGGAACCGGGACAGGGGACCCCGGGGAGCTGTTTTTT.

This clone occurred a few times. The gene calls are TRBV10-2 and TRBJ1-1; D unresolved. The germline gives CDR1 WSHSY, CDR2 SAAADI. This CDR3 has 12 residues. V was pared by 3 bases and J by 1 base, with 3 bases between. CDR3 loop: CASSDWNTEAFF. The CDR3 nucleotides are TGCGCCAGCAGTGACTGGAACACTGAAGCTTTCTTT.

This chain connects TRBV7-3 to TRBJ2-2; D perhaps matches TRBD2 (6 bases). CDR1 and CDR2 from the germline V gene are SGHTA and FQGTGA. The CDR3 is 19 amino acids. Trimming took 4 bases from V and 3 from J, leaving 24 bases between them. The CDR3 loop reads CASSSNILVSGFYTGELFF. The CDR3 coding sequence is TGTGCCAGCAGCTCTAATATCCTAGTTAGCGGTTTCTACACCGGGGAGCTGTTTTTT.

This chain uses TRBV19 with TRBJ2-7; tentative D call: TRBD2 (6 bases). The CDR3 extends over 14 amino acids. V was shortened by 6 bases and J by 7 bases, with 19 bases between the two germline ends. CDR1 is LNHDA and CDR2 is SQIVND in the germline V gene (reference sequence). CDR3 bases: TGTGCCAGTAGCCTTGGGGGGACGATGAGGGAGCAGTACTTC. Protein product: CASSLGGTMREQYF.